Below are 15 T cell receptor beta chains sequenced from a single sample in a study of memory CD4+ T cells and cytomegalovirus serostatus. Single viable CD3+CD4+CD8-CD45RO+ cells were sorted as the memory CD4+ T cells. TCRdb keeps only in-frame clones here, not all; method: immunoSEQ multiplex PCR. The table shows about 64,000 clones, with 60% to 80% occurring only once. What was sequenced was memory CD4+ T cells from blood. All receptors come from an adult in good health and CMV-seronegative.

V gene TRBV2 combines with J gene TRBJ2-1; D remains unclear. The V gene lost 8 bases and the J gene lost 8 bases, with 10 bases spanning the gap. Looked up from germline, CDR1 is SNHLY and CDR2 is FYNNEI. This CDR3 spans 11 amino acids. In nucleotides, the CDR3 is TGTGCCAGCGACCGCATCGATGAGCAGTTCTTC. This codes for CASDRIDEQFF.

This chain uses TRBV2 with TRBJ2-3, with 11 bases identical to TRBD1. CDR3 size: 13 residues. Germline CDR1 is SNHLY and CDR2 is FYNNEI. V was clipped by 6 bases and J by 4 bases; unmatched bases: 0. CDR3 nucleotide sequence: TGTGCCAGCAGGGGACAGGGGGCAGATACGCAGTATTTT. Its translation is CASRGQGADTQYF. Together with reference TRBV2 and TRBJ2-3, the CDR3 gives the full variable domain: EPEVTQTPSHQVTQMGQEVILRCVPISNHLYFYWYRQILGQKVEFLVSFYNNEISEKSEIFDDQFSVERPDGSNFTLKIRSTKLEDSAMYFCASRGQGADTQYFGPGTRLTVL.

This sequence joins TRBV10-3 and TRBJ1-1, with a weak D call TRBD1 (5 bases). The germline gives CDR1 ENHRY, CDR2 SYGVKD. Deletions cut 9 bases from V and 4 bases from J, with 15 bases between. The CDR3 runs 13 residues. The CDR3 is CAIRGTGTTEAFF. The CDR3 DNA reads TGTGCCATTCGAGGGACGGGGACCACTGAAGCTTTCTTT.

The rearrangement uses TRBV29-1 and TRBJ2-3, with D perhaps given as TRBD1 or TRBD2 (6 bases each). CDR3 length equals 15 residues. The germline V gene has CDR1 SQVTM and CDR2 ANQGSEA. V was clipped by 3 bases and J by 2 bases, with 15 bases between them. The CDR3 loop is CSVEAARGVTDTQYF. The CDR3 bases are TGCAGCGTTGAGGCTGCGAGGGGGGTCACAGATACGCAGTATTTT.

This clone has ten or more counts. At one of its ends the junction is not consistent with the germline gene, which may arise from a read error. V usage is TRBV7-7 and J usage is TRBJ1-1; D not resolved. From germline, CDR1 is SSHAT and CDR2 FNYEAQ (reference sequence). The CDR3 contains 13 residues. DNA for the CDR3: TGTGCTAGCAGCTCGGATATGAACACTGAAGCTTTCTTT. Encoded protein: CASSSDMNTEAFF.

V gene TRBV7-3 combines with J gene TRBJ2-7; D unclear. V dropped 5 bases and J dropped 2 bases, with 16 bases sitting between them. The CDR3 spans 15 residues. In germline, CDR1 is SGHTA, CDR2 FQGTGA. The CDR3 sequence: CASSSMGQVTYEQYF. In DNA form, the CDR3 reads TGTGCCAGCAGCAGCATGGGTCAGGTAACCTACGAGCAGTACTTC.

The chain employs TRBV2 and TRBJ1-2; TRBD1 might be the D (6 bases). The CDR3 has 14 residues. Germline loops: CDR1 SNHLY, CDR2 FYNNEI. Trimming left V 6 bases short and J 7 bases short, with 18 bases between. CDR3 sequence reads: CASREQGMSVGYTF. CDR3 nucleotides: TGTGCCAGCAGAGAACAGGGCATGTCGGTTGGCTACACCTTC.

The genes are TRBV28 and TRBJ1-4, with D maybe TRBD1 (5 bases). V was clipped by 6 bases and J by 7 bases, with 12 bases between them. CDR1 is MDHEN and CDR2 is SYDVKM in the germline V gene. CDR3 length: 13 amino acids. CDR3 loop: CASRVGGPEKLFF. The DNA for the CDR3 is TGTGCCAGCAGGGTCGGGGGACCTGAAAAACTGTTTTTT.

The chain recombines TRBV10-1 with TRBJ2-3, with D unresolved. The CDR3 totals 13 residues. Trimming shortened V by 4 bases and J by 9 bases, and 14 bases separated the two germline ends. Germline V gives CDR1 WNHNN, CDR2 SYGVQD (reference sequence). The CDR3 bases are TGCGCCAGCAGTGCCCGGACGGACGCGACGCAGTATTTT. Protein sequence: CASSARTDATQYF.

This chain joins TRBV6-5 and TRBJ2-7; TRBD1 or TRBD2 may be the D gene (5 bases each). Per the germline V gene, CDR1 is MNHEY and CDR2 is SVGAGI. Trimming took off 6 bases at V and 3 bases at J, with 12 bases between the two ends. The CDR3 runs 13 residues. DNA for the CDR3: TGTGCCAGCAGACCTCAGGGAGTCTACGAGCAGTACTTC. It specifies CASRPQGVYEQYF.

The V gene is TRBV4-2, the J gene TRBJ2-1, with D maybe TRBD1 (6 bases). Germline assignment: CDR1 LGHNA and CDR2 YNFKEQ. V was shortened by 0 bases and J by 4 bases, with 13 bases between the two germline ends. The CDR3 length is 16 residues. The CDR3 coding sequence is TGTGCCAGCAGCCAAGATCACAGGGCCTCTTACAATGAGCAGTTCTTC. Translated, it gives CASSQDHRASYNEQFF.

The chain carries TRBV5-1 and TRBJ1-1, with a weak D call TRBD1 (6 bases). V shed 3 bases and J shed 4 bases, with 16 bases lying between them. The CDR3 has 15 amino acids. Germline V gene sequence: CDR1 SGHRS, CDR2 YFSETQ. The CDR3 DNA follows: TGCGCCAGCAGCTCGAACAGGGTGGCTGGCACTGAAGCTTTCTTT. This sequence encodes CASSSNRVAGTEAFF.

This clone was detected a few times. This rearrangement joins TRBV4-2 to TRBJ1-5; no clear D. V was pared by 2 bases and J by 5 bases, with 10 bases between. The V gene's germline CDR1 is LGHNA and CDR2 YNFKEQ. CDR3 size: 14 residues. CDR3 sequence reads: CASSQPTSDQPQHF. Written as DNA, the CDR3 is TGTGCCAGCAGCCAACCCACGTCGGATCAGCCCCAGCATTTT.

The rearrangement links TRBV10-2 to TRBJ1-1, with D possibly being TRBD1 (6 bases). CDR3 size: 14 residues. V lost 6 bases to trimming and J lost 6 bases, with 17 bases between them. CDR1 and CDR2 from the germline V gene are WSHSY and SAAADI. Here the CDR3 reads CASRGTSGEAEAFF. For the CDR3, the DNA is TGCGCCAGCAGGGGGACATCTGGGGAGGCTGAAGCTTTCTTT.

This clone has ten or more counts. V usage is TRBV7-2 and J usage is TRBJ2-4, with D possibly TRBD2 on 5 matching bases. The CDR3 runs 15 residues. Germline V gene sequence: CDR1 SGHTA, CDR2 FQGNSA. V was cut by 1 base and J by 8 bases, with 15 bases left in between. CDR3 sequence (DNA): TGTGCCAGCAGCTTAGTCGGAGGCCTGGTGGACATTCAGTACTTC. This sequence encodes CASSLVGGLVDIQYF.